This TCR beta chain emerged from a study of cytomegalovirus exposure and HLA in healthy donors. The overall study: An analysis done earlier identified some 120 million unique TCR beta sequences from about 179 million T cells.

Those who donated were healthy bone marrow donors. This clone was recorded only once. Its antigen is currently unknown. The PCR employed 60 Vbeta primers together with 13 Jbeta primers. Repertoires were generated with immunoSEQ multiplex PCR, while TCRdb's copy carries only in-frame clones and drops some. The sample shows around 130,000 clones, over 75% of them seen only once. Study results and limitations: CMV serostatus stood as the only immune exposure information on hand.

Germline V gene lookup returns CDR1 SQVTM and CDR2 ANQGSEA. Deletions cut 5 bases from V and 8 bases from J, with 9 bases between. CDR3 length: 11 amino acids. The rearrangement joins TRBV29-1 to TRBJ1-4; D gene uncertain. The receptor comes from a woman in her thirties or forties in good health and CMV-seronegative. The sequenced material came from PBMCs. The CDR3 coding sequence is TGCAGCGTTCCGACGGGGGAAAAACTGTTTTTT. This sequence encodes CSVPTGEKLFF.